This TCR beta chain was identified in a study of blood T cell repertoires in COVID-19. Study summary: COVID-19 samples from acute and convalescent phases originated in the United States, Italy and Spain. PBMCs, B-cell-depleted T cells, or T cells were the source of the cDNA or gDNA that made up the material.

Original processing methods: Estimation of nucleated cell counts relied on the amplification of reference gene primers. The method was immunoSEQ multiplex PCR; TCRdb's version includes in-frame clones alone and lacks a portion of them. V, J and clone size were drawn from that table, and D and trimming were deduced from the DNA. The sample lists 150,000 to 200,000 clones, approximately 91% occurring once. CDR3 length: 14 amino acids. Germline V gives CDR1 MGHRA, CDR2 YSYEKL. The V end was cut by 3 bases, the J end by 7 bases, with 16 bases between. Sequenced sample: peripheral blood. The clonotype originates from a man younger than 35 with acute or convalescent COVID-19. The rearrangement joins TRBV4-1 to TRBJ2-7; no clear D. The CDR3 is CASSHRTSTGEQYF. CDR3 nucleotides: TGCGCCAGCAGCCATCGAACCTCCACCGGTGAGCAGTACTTC.